The clone carrying this TCR beta chain was detected once. Its antigen remains unknown. The CDR3 is made up of 16 amino acids. V was pared by 7 bases and J by 2 bases, with 20 bases between. Germline CDR1 MDHEN, CDR2 SYDVKM. The data are from a study of shared clonotypes between healthy human individuals. Findings and limits, study-wide: In having few donors, the study represented limited genetic and exposure-history diversity. Shared clonotypes across all four donors exceeded non-shared ones in generation probability.

Several immunoSEQ plates held equal portions of the genomic DNA taken from each subset. TCRdb keeps only in-frame clones here, not all; method: immunoSEQ multiplex PCR. The sample records roughly 2,000,000 clones, about 94% being singletons. CD8 cells classed as naive were CD45RO-negative and positively selected for CCR7, excluding terminally differentiated effector memory CD45RA+ cells. This chain uses TRBV28 with TRBJ1-2; tentatively, D is TRBD1 (5 bases). What was sequenced was naive CD8+ T cells from PBMCs. The clonotype comes from a man between 18 and 35 years old in good health. Some clones in this sample may be carry-over from other donors' samples. The DNA of the CDR3 is TGTGCCAGCAACCTGGGGACCCCGGCGTCCAACTATGGCTACACCTTC. It is translated as CASNLGTPASNYGYTF.